The next 4 T cell receptor beta chains were all read from a single sample in a study of T cell repertoires in cytomegalovirus infection. TCRdb analysed the reads with MiXCR anew, one entry per CDR3 protein. The repertoire includes 200,000 to 300,000 distinct CDR3 sequences, 9.1% of them detected once, and around 16% sits in the top ten. Sequencing was done on a sample of PBMCs. The receptors come from a human donor in good health (CMV status not recorded). Some clones in this sample may be carry-over from other donors' samples.

Many counts were recorded for this clonotype. J is TRBJ1-2 and V is TRBV20-1; D remains ambiguous. The CDR3 runs to 12 residues. The germline V gene has CDR1 DFQATT and CDR2 SNEGSKA (reference sequence). Trimming took 3 bases from V and 2 from J, leaving 7 bases between them. DNA for the CDR3: TGCAGTGCTAGGGGAGGGAACTATGGCTACACCTTC. Protein sequence: CSARGGNYGYTF.

A few counts support this clonotype. The V gene is TRBV12-5, the J gene TRBJ2-7; no reliable D call. V was trimmed by 7 bases and J by 4 bases, leaving 11 bases between them. Germline CDR1 reads LGHNT; CDR2 reads FRNRAP. The CDR3 is made up of 12 amino acids. The CDR3 DNA is TGTGCTAGTGCTCACTTTGTGTACGAGCAGTACTTC. This encodes CASAHFVYEQYF.

This clonotype came up many times. The rearrangement uses TRBV20-1 and TRBJ2-7, with D possibly being TRBD2 (5 bases). The V and J ends lost 5 bases and 2 bases respectively, with 13 bases between them. CDR3 length equals 13 residues. Germline V lookup: CDR1 DFQATT, CDR2 SNEGSKA (reference sequence). The CDR3 DNA sequence: TGCAGTGCTGTAGAGAGCGGTACCTACGAGCAGTACTTC. It encodes CSAVESGTYEQYF.

CDR3 sequence (DNA): TGCAGTGCTAGAGATAGGTCCACAACTAATGAAAAACTGTTTTTT. This translates into CSARDRSTTNEKLFF. The chain combines TRBV20-1 with TRBJ1-4; D is undetermined. Trimming removed 0 bases at V and 0 bases at J, with 8 bases between. CDR1 is DFQATT, CDR2 SNEGSKA, per germline (reference sequence). The CDR3 consists of 15 residues.